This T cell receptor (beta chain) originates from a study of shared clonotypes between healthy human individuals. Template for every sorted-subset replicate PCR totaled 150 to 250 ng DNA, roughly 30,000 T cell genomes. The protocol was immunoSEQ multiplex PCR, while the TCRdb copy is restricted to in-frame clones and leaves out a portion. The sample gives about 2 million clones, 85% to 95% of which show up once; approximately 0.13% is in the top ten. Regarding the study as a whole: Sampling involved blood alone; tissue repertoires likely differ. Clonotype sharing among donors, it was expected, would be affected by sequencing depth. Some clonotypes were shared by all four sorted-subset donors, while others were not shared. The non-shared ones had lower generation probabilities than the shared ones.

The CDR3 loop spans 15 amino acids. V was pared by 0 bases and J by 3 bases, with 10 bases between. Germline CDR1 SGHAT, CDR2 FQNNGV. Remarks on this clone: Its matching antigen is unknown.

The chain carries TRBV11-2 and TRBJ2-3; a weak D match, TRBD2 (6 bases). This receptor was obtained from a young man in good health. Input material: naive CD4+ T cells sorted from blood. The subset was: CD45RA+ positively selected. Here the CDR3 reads CASSLDGLATDTQYF. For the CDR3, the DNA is TGTGCCAGCAGCTTAGATGGGCTAGCGACAGATACGCAGTATTTT.